This T cell receptor beta chain was sequenced during a study of beta chain features in type 1 diabetes. Investigators reverse transcribed all isolated RNA, so they sequenced expressed TCRB transcripts. Clones were read by immunoSEQ multiplex PCR, and TCRdb kept only the in-frame ones, dropping some. Among hundreds of thousands of clones listed, about 14% were seen once. Concerning this clone: This clone may be a read error of a much larger clone one base away.

CDR3 length equals 12 residues. The V and J ends lost 3 bases and 1 base respectively, with 3 bases between them. The germline V gene encodes CDR1 MDHEN and CDR2 SYDVKM. This TCR was recovered from a man aged 18 to 29 in good health. V is TRBV28 and J is TRBJ1-1; D is unresolved. The sequencing sample was made of naive CD4+ T cells from blood. CDR3 residues: CASSLWNTEAFF. The CDR3 DNA is TGTGCCAGCAGTTTGTGGAACACTGAAGCTTTCTTT.